Listed here are 19 T cell receptor beta chains from one sample, sequenced in a study of cytomegalovirus exposure and HLA in healthy donors. PCR involved 60 Vbeta and 13 Jbeta primers. This table comes from immunoSEQ multiplex PCR, and its TCRdb copy is limited to in-frame clones, with some not included. The sample records over 100,000 clones, 55% to 80% being singletons. The sequenced material came from PBMCs. These receptor sequences come from a woman aged 40 to 49 in good health and CMV-seronegative.

This chain uses TRBV7-2 with TRBJ2-7; 7 bases are a match to TRBD1. The CDR3 length is 12 residues. Germline V gives CDR1 SGHTA, CDR2 FQGNSA. The junction had 1 base not matched to a gene; V was cut back by 2 bases and J by 6 bases. The CDR3 is CASSLYRGEQYF. CDR3 bases: TGTGCCAGCAGCTTATACAGGGGCGAGCAGTACTTC.

The rearrangement joins TRBV21-1 to TRBJ1-5; TRBD1, the D gene given by the table, was not confirmed from the DNA. TRBV21-1 is an annotated pseudogene. The CDR3 is made up of 16 amino acids. For the CDR3, the DNA is TGTGCCAGCAGCAAAGAGGGTGCAACAGGGGCTCAGCCCCAGCATTTT. This translates into CASSKEGATGAQPQHF.

The chain carries TRBV7-2 and TRBJ1-2; unclear D gene. The CDR3 totals 14 residues. Germline V gene lookup returns CDR1 SGHTA and CDR2 FQGNSA. Trimming shortened V by 4 bases and J by 6 bases, and 15 bases separated the two germline ends. The CDR3 coding sequence is TGTGCCAGCAGCTCTTATACTGGTGCGAATGGCTACACCTTC. Encoded protein: CASSSYTGANGYTF. Full variable domain (rest looked up from reference TRBV7-2 and TRBJ1-2): GAGVSQSPSNKVTEKGKDVELRCDPISGHTALYWYRQSLGQGLEFLIYFQGNSAPDKSGLPSDRFSAERTGGSVSTLTIQRTQQEDSAVYLCASSSYTGANGYTFGSGTRLTVV.

V usage is TRBV4-2 and J usage is TRBJ2-5, with 9 bases fitting TRBD2. V lost 0 bases to trimming and J lost 1 base; unmatched junction nucleotides: 9. From germline, CDR1 is LGHNA and CDR2 YNFKEQ. The CDR3 is made up of 18 amino acids. CDR3 in amino acids: CASSQDGPAGGSQETQYF. The CDR3 coding sequence is TGTGCCAGCAGCCAAGATGGACCCGCGGGGGGGAGCCAAGAGACCCAGTACTTC.

In this sample, this clone turned up a few times. The chain's CDR3 is CASSFGDLDTEAFF. The DNA for the CDR3 is TGTGCCAGCAGCTTTGGGGACTTGGACACTGAAGCTTTCTTT. This sequence joins TRBV13 and TRBJ1-1; D is perhaps TRBD1 (5 bases). CDR3 length equals 14 residues. V dropped 3 bases and J dropped 3 bases, with 11 bases sitting between them. The germline gives CDR1 PRHDT, CDR2 FYEKMQ (reference sequence).

The chain has TRBV5-5 and TRBJ2-7; TRBD2 might be the D (5 bases). The CDR3 consists of 12 residues. The germline gives CDR1 SGHKS, CDR2 YYEKEE (reference sequence). The ends were cut back, 2 bases at V and 5 bases at J, with 8 bases in the middle. The CDR3 DNA sequence: TGTGCCAGCAGCTTATTGGGAGACGAGCAGTACTTC. Translating it yields CASSLLGDEQYF.

This sequence joins TRBV2 and TRBJ2-6, with D perhaps TRBD1 (6 bases). Germline values: CDR1 SNHLY, CDR2 FYNNEI. The CDR3 is 15 residues long. The V and J ends lost 6 bases and 0 bases respectively, with 9 bases between them. The CDR3 is CASRGASSGANVLTF. The CDR3 region has the DNA TGTGCCAGCAGGGGGGCCAGCTCTGGGGCCAACGTCCTGACTTTC. The full variable domain, with the rest looked up from reference TRBV2 and TRBJ2-6, is EPEVTQTPSHQVTQMGQEVILRCVPISNHLYFYWYRQILGQKVEFLVSFYNNEISEKSEIFDDQFSVERPDGSNFTLKIRSTKLEDSAMYFCASRGASSGANVLTFGAGSRLTVL.

The chain carries TRBV28 and TRBJ1-4, with a weak D call TRBD1 (6 bases). The germline V and J ends were trimmed by 4 bases and 6 bases, with 15 bases remaining between them. Germline lookup yields CDR1 MDHEN and CDR2 SYDVKM. This CDR3 contains 15 residues. CDR3 amino acids: CASSSNFGQHEKLFF. CDR3 nucleotide sequence: TGTGCCAGCAGTTCCAACTTCGGACAGCATGAAAAACTGTTTTTT.

This clone has just one count. This CDR3 is also generated by other DNA sequences in the sample. The chain employs TRBV9 and TRBJ1-4; 11 positions agree with TRBD1. This CDR3 is built from 14 residues. The junction had 2 bases not matched to a gene; V was cut back by 2 bases and J by 8 bases. The germline V gene has CDR1 SGDLS and CDR2 YYNGEE. CDR3 DNA sequence: TGTGCCAGCAGCGTGGGGACAGGGGGAGAAAAACTGTTTTTT. It specifies CASSVGTGGEKLFF.

Only one count was recorded for this clone. The V gene is TRBV18, the J gene TRBJ2-7, with a tentative D call TRBD1 (6 bases). The CDR3 length is 13 residues. Germline V lookup: CDR1 KGHSH, CDR2 LQKENI. Trimming removed 6 bases at V and 2 bases at J, with 11 bases between. This CDR3 reads CASSTTGTYEQYF. The CDR3 coding sequence is TGTGCCAGCTCCACGACAGGAACCTACGAGCAGTACTTC.

V usage is TRBV5-4 and J usage is TRBJ2-7; tentative D call: TRBD2 (5 bases). The CDR3 is 15 residues long. The germline CDR1 and CDR2 sequences are SGHNT and YYREEE (reference sequence). Trimming shortened V by 1 base and J by 1 base, and 12 bases separated the two germline ends. The CDR3 DNA sequence: TGTGCCAGCAGCTTGATGGGGAGAGAGTCCTACGAGCAGTACTTC. This gives the protein CASSLMGRESYEQYF.

There are a few counts of this clone. This sequence joins TRBV30 and TRBJ1-5; D remains ambiguous. Germline-derived CDR1 and CDR2 are GTSNPN and SVGIG (reference sequence). This CDR3 comprises 16 residues. Trimming stripped 1 base from V and 0 bases from J, with 13 bases between. The CDR3 DNA follows: TGTGCCTGGAGTGACAGACAAGTTTATAGCAATCAGCCCCAGCATTTT. This encodes CAWSDRQVYSNQPQHF.

This chain links TRBV9 with TRBJ2-3; unclear D gene. Germline values: CDR1 SGDLS, CDR2 YYNGEE. The V end lost 7 bases, the J end lost 4 bases, and 16 bases lay between the germline ends. The CDR3 consists of 14 residues. DNA for the CDR3: TGTGCCAGCGTAAAGGCGCAGGAATCAGATACGCAGTATTTT. This sequence encodes CASVKAQESDTQYF.

The chain has TRBV5-1 and TRBJ1-2; 7 nucleotides align to TRBD1. CDR3 length: 13 amino acids. The J segment lost 5 bases and the V segment lost 7 bases, leaving 8 bases of the junction unmatched. CDR1 is SGHRS and CDR2 is YFSETQ in the germline V gene. The CDR3 is CASRLTGEYGYTF. In DNA, the CDR3 is TGCGCCAGCCGCCTTACAGGGGAATATGGCTACACCTTC.

This clone was counted only a few times. This chain joins TRBV2 and TRBJ1-2; D remains unclear. Deletions cut 3 bases from V and 4 bases from J, with 12 bases between. The CDR3 totals 14 residues. Looked up from germline, CDR1 is SNHLY and CDR2 is FYNNEI. The CDR3 DNA reads TGTGCCAGCAGTGACGGCAGGATAGGCTATGGCTACACCTTC. The encoded protein is CASSDGRIGYGYTF.

The rearrangement links TRBV27 to TRBJ2-7; D is unclear. This CDR3 spans 12 amino acids. V shed 4 bases and J shed 0 bases, with 4 bases lying between them. Germline CDR1 reads MNHEY; CDR2 reads SMNVEV (reference sequence). The CDR3 loop is CASSSSSYEQYF. As DNA, the CDR3 is TGTGCCAGCAGTTCTAGCTCCTACGAGCAGTACTTC.

The chain couples TRBV9 to TRBJ2-5; 7 bases align to TRBD2. Trimming at V came to 3 bases and at J to 0 bases, leaving 5 bases not matched to a gene. CDR3 length: 15 amino acids. Looked up from germline, CDR1 is SGDLS and CDR2 is YYNGEE. CDR3 nucleotides: TGTGCCAGCAGCGCAAGTGGGGGGGACCAAGAGACCCAGTACTTC. It specifies CASSASGGDQETQYF.

This clone was seen a single time. This chain connects TRBV7-8 to TRBJ2-5; 9 bases map to TRBD1. Per germline, CDR1 SGHVS and CDR2 FQNEAQ. V dropped 11 bases and J dropped 5; count of bases not matched to a gene: 9. The CDR3 covers 13 residues. CDR3: CAVRGQGRETQYF. CDR3 nucleotides: TGTGCCGTACGGGGACAGGGTAGGGAGACCCAGTACTTC.

The chain combines TRBV4-2 with TRBJ2-7; TRBD2 is a possible D gene (5 bases). Germline V gene data show CDR1 as LGHNA and CDR2 as YNFKEQ. CDR3 length: 14 amino acids. V lost 1 base to trimming and J lost 2 bases, with 9 bases between them. CDR3 loop: CASSQGTQTYEQYF. CDR3 nucleotide sequence: TGTGCCAGCAGCCAAGGGACTCAGACCTACGAGCAGTACTTC.